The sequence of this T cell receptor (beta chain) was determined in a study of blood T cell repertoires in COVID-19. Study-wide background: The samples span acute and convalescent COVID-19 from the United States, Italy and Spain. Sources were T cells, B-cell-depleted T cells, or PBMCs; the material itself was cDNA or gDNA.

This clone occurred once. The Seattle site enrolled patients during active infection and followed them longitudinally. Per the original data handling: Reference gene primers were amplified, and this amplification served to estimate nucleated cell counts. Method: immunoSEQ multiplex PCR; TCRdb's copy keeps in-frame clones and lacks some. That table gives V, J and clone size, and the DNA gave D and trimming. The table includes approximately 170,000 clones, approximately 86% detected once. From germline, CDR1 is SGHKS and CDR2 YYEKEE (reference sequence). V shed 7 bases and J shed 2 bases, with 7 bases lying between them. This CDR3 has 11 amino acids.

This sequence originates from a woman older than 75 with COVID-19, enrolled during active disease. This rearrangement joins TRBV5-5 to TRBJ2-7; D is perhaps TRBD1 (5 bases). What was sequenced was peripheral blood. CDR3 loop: CASLGPYEQYF. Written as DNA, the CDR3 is TGTGCCAGCCTGGGGCCCTACGAGCAGTACTTC.